The rows below give T cell receptor beta chains drawn from one sample of a study of Ad26.COV2.S vaccination and SARS-CoV-2 variants. Measured with immunoSEQ multiplex PCR; TCRdb has only the in-frame clones, and not every one. The sample yields about 440,000 clones, around nine tenths seen once. This specimen consisted of peripheral blood, obtained in a trial of Ad26.COV2.S vaccine versus placebo. The receptor source for this set is a person between 18 and 59 years old who received the Ad26.COV2.S COVID-19 vaccine or a placebo. The CDR3 runs from the conserved cysteine through the conserved F or W.

V gene,CDR3 protein
TRBV29-1,CSVLGGRGTTNEKLFF
TRBV6-5,CASSNSATGELFF
TRBV27,CASIPFGTSGPNTGELFF
TRBV11-2,CASRTWGRGPPHQYF
TRBV6-5,CASSPGRWNEKLFF
TRBV27,CASSPNLPSNEQFF
TRBV9,CASSGTGFSGNTIYF
TRBV18,CASSPKSRGTGELFF
TRBV10-2,CASSESSQGYGYTF
TRBV15,CATSRGSGQETQYF
TRBV18,CASSPRLVPGKQETQYF
TRBV7-2,CASSFRRQGVQETQYF
TRBV15,CATSRGTGSRTETQYF
TRBV7-8,CASSLTGGSYEQYF
TRBV7-8,CASSLAPWEAHNEQFF
TRBV11-1,CASSLRTGSYEQYF
TRBV7-7,CASSVTGNLEETQYF
TRBV5-4,CASSSSGTRGYNEQFF
TRBV3-1/TRBV3-2,CASSGLDSSSYNEQFF
TRBV7-9,CASSSGRTDPQPQHF
TRBV5-4,CASSLTGPSRYEQYF
TRBV29-1,CSVDQGRDRGYGYTF
TRBV28,CASREPGRGGYTF
TRBV6-2/TRBV6-3,CASSYRDSLLVVRAEAFF
TRBV19,CASSRDAGANVLTF
TRBV7-2,CASSAGQGYGYTF
TRBV10-1,CASSERAGSSYEQYF
TRBV4-1,CASSQDKSLSNTQYF
TRBV6-5,CASSPTRGNEQFF
TRBV27,CASSFSGAQLHGYTF
TRBV6-4,CASSERQENYEQYF
TRBV7-8,CASSFPRGRGPSTDTQYF
TRBV5-1,CASSLTADPNYGYTF
TRBV27,CASGVNTEAFF
TRBV6-5,CASSYSNRGRGEQFF
TRBV27,CASSADRVHEQFF
TRBV9,CASSVGGRGDEQFF
TRBV30,CAWTTGYEQYF
TRBV12-3/TRBV12-4,CASSFGGLPLHF
TRBV19,CASSIILAGRVANEQFF
TRBV7-2,CASSLVASGRSYTGELFF
TRBV19,CASSVGQNTGELFF
TRBV19,CASSISEGTAGKLFF
TRBV7-3,CASSFKGNRGTDTQYF
TRBV18,CASSPTSGRSNEQFF
TRBV7-8,CASSVSGTSYNEQFF
TRBV7-9,CASSLAGGDEQYF